The next 8 T cell receptor beta chains were all read from a single sample in a study of blood T cell repertoires in COVID-19. TCRdb's table, derived via immunoSEQ multiplex PCR, lists solely in-frame clones and lacks some. The sample has roughly 150,000 clones; roughly four fifths are singletons. Material: peripheral blood. These receptors originate from a woman older than 75 with acute or convalescent COVID-19.

Turning to this clone: This sample includes further DNA sequences coding for the same CDR3. This chain uses TRBV18 with TRBJ1-5; maybe TRBD1 (5 bases). Germline assignment: CDR1 KGHSH and CDR2 LQKENI. The germline V and J ends were trimmed by 3 bases and 2 bases, with 8 bases remaining between them. The CDR3 covers 14 residues. The CDR3 DNA sequence: TGTGCCAGCTCACCGCAGGGTGGCAATCAGCCCCAGCATTTT. Its protein product is CASSPQGGNQPQHF.

CDR3: CASIPLPQGRGYGYTF. The CDR3 coding sequence is TGTGCCAGCATCCCTTTACCGCAGGGAAGGGGATATGGCTACACCTTC. The gene calls are TRBV7-9 and TRBJ1-2, with D possibly matching TRBD1 (5 bases). Germline CDR1 SEHNR, CDR2 FQNEAQ (reference sequence). The V and J ends lost 7 bases and 5 bases respectively, with 23 bases between them. This CDR3 region has 16 residues.

This clone has only a few counts. The J gene is TRBJ1-2, the V gene TRBV7-2; 10 bases align to TRBD1. Germline CDR1 and CDR2: SGHTA and FQGNSA. The CDR3 has 15 amino acids. Unmatched junction bases numbered 10, after V lost 6 bases and J lost 6 bases. CDR3 residues: CASSKRRQGADGYTF. CDR3 DNA: TGTGCCAGCAGTAAGCGTCGACAGGGGGCGGATGGCTACACCTTC.

This rearrangement joins TRBV5-4 to TRBJ2-1; TRBD1 matches 9 bases. Unmatched junction bases numbered 3, after V lost 3 bases and J lost 5 bases. CDR1 SGHNT and CDR2 YYREEE come from the germline V gene (reference sequence). The CDR3 is made up of 14 amino acids. This CDR3 reads CASSWGQGDNEQFF. The CDR3 DNA sequence: TGTGCCAGCAGCTGGGGACAGGGTGACAATGAGCAGTTCTTC.

The genes are TRBV7-6 and TRBJ2-1; D is ambiguous. The CDR3 loop spans 13 amino acids. Trimming took off 0 bases at V and 9 bases at J, with 9 bases between the two ends. Germline lookup yields CDR1 SGHVS and CDR2 FNYEAQ. The DNA for the CDR3 is TGTGCCAGCAGCTTAGCGAGGCATCCTGAGCAGTTCTTC. Translation gives CASSLARHPEQFF.

This chain uses TRBV5-1 with TRBJ2-7; tentatively, D is TRBD1 (6 bases). V was shortened by 5 bases and J by 4 bases, with 16 bases between the two germline ends. Germline loops: CDR1 SGHRS, CDR2 YFSETQ. There are 14 residues in the CDR3. CDR3: CASRPGQLPYEQYF. The CDR3 nucleotides read TGCGCCAGCAGACCCGGACAGCTACCATACGAGCAGTACTTC. The whole variable domain, remainder taken from reference TRBV5-1 and TRBJ2-7, is KAGVTQTPRYLIKTRGQQVTLSCSPISGHRSVSWYQQTPGQGLQFLFEYFSETQRNKGNFPGRFSGRQFSNSRSEMNVSTLELGDSALYLCASRPGQLPYEQYFGPGTRLTVT.

DNA of the CDR3: TGCGCCAGCAGCCAGGGACAGGGTAAAGAGACCCAGTACTTC. Translated: CASSQGQGKETQYF. The chain joins TRBV5-1 to TRBJ2-5, with 9 bases aligning to TRBD1. The ends lost 4 bases at V and 3 bases at J; junction bases unmatched: 4. Per germline, CDR1 SGHRS and CDR2 YFSETQ. The CDR3 is made up of 14 amino acids.

The rearrangement joins TRBV4-1 to TRBJ2-1; perhaps TRBD2 as D (6 bases). V lost 4 bases to trimming and J lost 4 bases, with 17 bases between them. CDR1 is MGHRA, CDR2 YSYEKL, per germline. This CDR3 spans 16 amino acids. The chain's CDR3 is CASSPQEGLGYNEQFF. CDR3 sequence (DNA): TGCGCCAGCAGCCCCCAGGAGGGACTGGGGTACAATGAGCAGTTCTTC.